The rows below give T cell receptor beta chains drawn from one sample of a study of OX40 agonist ivuxolimab in advanced cancers. Data came from immunoSEQ multiplex PCR; TCRdb stores just in-frame clones and leaves some out. The table includes 60,000 to 90,000 clones, about nine tenths detected once. The sequencing used CD4+ or CD8+ T cells sorted from blood, collected in a trial of the OX40 agonist ivuxolimab. These TCRs come from an adult with an advanced solid tumor such as melanoma, head and neck, liver or kidney cancer. CDR3s include the opening cysteine and the closing phenylalanine or tryptophan. The order of the fields is V gene, D gene, J gene, clone size, CDR3 DNA, CDR3 protein. D genes are given only for firm matches. The size field is filled for only some rows; it gives once, few, many or a size class.

TRBV6-5,-,TRBJ1-6,-,TGTGCCAGCAGTTACCCGGGGCAGGGTTCACCCCTCCACTTT,CASSYPGQGSPLHF
TRBV2,-,TRBJ2-4,-,TGTGCCAGCAGTCGTCAGGGATCCGGCAAAAACATTCAGTACTTC,CASSRQGSGKNIQYF
TRBV11-2,-,TRBJ2-5,-,TGTGCCAGCAGCCTAGGGGTGGGGGGAGGACAAGAGACCCAGTACTTC,CASSLGVGGGQETQYF
TRBV7-6,TRBD1,TRBJ1-2,-,TGTGCCAGCAGCAATAGCCGACAGGGTTCAAATGGCTACACCTTC,CASSNSRQGSNGYTF
TRBV10-3,-,TRBJ2-7,-,TGTGCCATCAGTGAGTCGGGACAACCCCCCTACGAGCAGTACTTC,CAISESGQPPYEQYF
TRBV28,TRBD1,TRBJ1-5,-,TGTGCCAACATAGACAGGGGCAATCAGCCCCAGCATTTT,CANIDRGNQPQHF
TRBV6-5,-,TRBJ1-1,-,TGTGCCAGCAGTCCGGGACCGAGGACTGAAGCTTTCTTT,CASSPGPRTEAFF
TRBV5-4,-,TRBJ2-5,-,TGTGCCAGCAGCTCCGGGGTACAGAGTCAAGAGACCCAGTACTTC,CASSSGVQSQETQYF
TRBV4-2,TRBD1,TRBJ1-4,-,TGTGCCAGCAGCATGACAGGGATCGGGCACAACCCGAATGAAAAACTGTTTTTT,CASSMTGIGHNPNEKLFF
TRBV28,-,TRBJ1-2,-,TGTGCCAGCAGTTGGGGACACTATGGCTACACCTTC,CASSWGHYGYTF
TRBV9,-,TRBJ1-5,-,TGTGCCAGCAGCTTCGGGGCCGATCAGCCCCAGCATTTT,CASSFGADQPQHF
TRBV7-2,-,TRBJ1-2,-,TGTGCCAGCAGCCCCCCCTTCTATGGCTACACCTTC,CASSPPFYGYTF
TRBV2,TRBD1,TRBJ1-1,-,TGTGCCAGCAGTGGACAGGGGTCGGGCACTGAAGCTTTCTTT,CASSGQGSGTEAFF
TRBV29-1,-,TRBJ1-1,-,TGCAGCGTTGATTATACCTCGGGCACTGAAGCTTTCTTT,CSVDYTSGTEAFF
TRBV27,-,TRBJ1-2,-,TGTGCCAGCAGTTTCCTCCCAGGGGACCAGTATGGCTACACCTTC,CASSFLPGDQYGYTF
TRBV7-2,-,TRBJ2-5,-,TGTGCCAGCAGCCCCTGGGGGTCAACGACGGGGACCCAGTACTTC,CASSPWGSTTGTQYF
TRBV11-1,-,TRBJ2-7,-,TGTGCCAGCAGCTTAAGTCGTGAGCAGTACTTC,CASSLSREQYF
TRBV2,-,TRBJ1-5,few,TGTGCCAGCAGCGCCCCAACGAAGGGGCCCCAGCATTTT,CASSAPTKGPQHF
TRBV28,-,TRBJ2-3,-,TGTGCCAGCAGTTTAAGGTCAGCCGGCCCAGATACGCAGTATTTT,CASSLRSAGPDTQYF
TRBV25-1,-,TRBJ2-7,-,TGTGCCAGCAGTGATCCACCAGCTTCCTACGAGCAGTACTTC,CASSDPPASYEQYF
TRBV28,-,TRBJ2-7,-,TGTGCCAGCAGTTCCGACCCGGGCGGCCCGGTTTTC,CASSSDPGGPVF
TRBV5-4,-,TRBJ2-7,-,TGTGCCACCACGGTGAGGGTGGGCGAGCAGTACTTC,CATTVRVGEQYF
TRBV4-1,-,TRBJ2-7,-,TGCGCCAGCAGCCAAGATGGTTTACTAGGACCCCGGCCCTACGAGCAGTACTTC,CASSQDGLLGPRPYEQYF
TRBV30,TRBD1,TRBJ1-2,-,TGTGCCGGTGACAGGGGGCCTGGCTACACCTTC,CAGDRGPGYTF
TRBV7-9,-,TRBJ2-5,-,TGTGCCAGCAGCTTAGCGCTTGGCAGGGAAGAGACCCAGTACTTC,CASSLALGREETQYF
TRBV10-2,-,TRBJ1-2,-,TGCGCCAGTCAAGGGAACTATGGCTACACCTTC,CASQGNYGYTF
TRBV6-6,-,TRBJ2-7,-,TGTGCCAGCAGTGTAGGGTTATATGGCGAGCAGTACTTC,CASSVGLYGEQYF
TRBV7-8,TRBD1,TRBJ2-2,-,TGTGCCAGCAGCTCGACAGGGATAGGGACCGGGGAGCTGTTTTTT,CASSSTGIGTGELFF
TRBV28,TRBD1,TRBJ1-4,-,TGTGCCAGCAGTCGCTGGGACAGGTTAAATGAAAAACTGTTTTTT,CASSRWDRLNEKLFF
TRBV6-4,-,TRBJ1-1,-,TGTGCCAGCAGTGACTCGGGCAGGGAAACTGAAGCTTTCTTT,CASSDSGRETEAFF
TRBV6-1,-,TRBJ1-2,-,TGTGCCAGCAGTGAAGCGTTCGGATTTGGCTACACCTTC,CASSEAFGFGYTF
TRBV30,-,TRBJ2-7,-,TGTGCCTGGAGTGACCGCTCAGCACGGTACTTC,CAWSDRSARYF
TRBV5-1,-,TRBJ1-1,-,TGCGCCAGCAGCCTTAGCGCGGGTCCTGAAGCTTTCTTT,CASSLSAGPEAFF
TRBV27,-,TRBJ1-1,-,TGTGCCAGCAGTTTAGGGAGGGGCACTGAAGCTTTCTTT,CASSLGRGTEAFF
TRBV7-9,-,TRBJ1-5,-,TGTGCCAGCAGCTTAGGGGGGGAGCAGCCCCAGCATTTT,CASSLGGEQPQHF
TRBV10-3,-,TRBJ2-5,-,TGTGCCATCAGTGACAAGGAACAGGGCCTGGGGGGGACCCAGTACTTC,CAISDKEQGLGGTQYF
TRBV5-1,-,TRBJ1-5,few,TGCGCCAGCTCGAGGGAGCAGAATCAGCCCCAGCATTTT,CASSREQNQPQHF
TRBV7-3,-,TRBJ2-3,-,TGTGCCAGCAGCTCTAGTAGCGGAGATACGCAGTATTTT,CASSSSSGDTQYF
TRBV12-1,-,TRBJ1-5,-,TGTGCCAGCAGCCAGGGAGTATGCAATCAGCCCCAGCATTTT,CASSQGVCNQPQHF
TRBV9,-,TRBJ1-5,-,TGTGCCAGCAGCAAGAACGCAGGGGCGATTCAGCCCCAGCATTTT,CASSKNAGAIQPQHF
TRBV9,TRBD2,TRBJ2-1,-,TGTGCCAGCAGCGTCGAGACTAGCGGGACGGCCCCGTTCCTCAATGAGCAGTTCTTC,CASSVETSGTAPFLNEQFF